This TCR beta chain was found in a study of CD8 T cell repertoires and HIV-1 epitope variants. Study in general: T cells were stimulated with Twenty-five Gag and Nef peptides separately. A roughly 9-day culture received IL-2, IL-7 and IL-15 on days 3 and 7. Controls were a CMV, EBV and flu pool, Ebola AY9, and no peptide. Epitopes were three Gag families plus Nef HW9 and YT9.

Trimming pared 0 bases from V and 12 bases from J, leaving 15 bases between. CDR3 length: 14 residues. Germline V gene sequence: CDR1 SGHAT, CDR2 FQDESV (reference sequence). Generated by immunoSEQ multiplex PCR, the TCRdb table keeps only in-frame clones and is missing some. The sample carries 5,000 to 8,000 clones, around two thirds recorded once. Concerning this clone itself: The antigen is undetermined.

This TCR was recovered from a male donor with HIV. The chain carries TRBV11-1 and TRBJ2-1; a possible D gene is TRBD2 (6 bases). Sequencing was carried out using cultured CD8+ T cells derived from PBMCs. The CDR3 sequence is CASSLAGLSGVQFF. The CDR3 DNA reads as TGTGCCAGCAGCTTAGCGGGGCTCTCGGGGGTGCAGTTCTTC.